The 20 T cell receptor beta chains given below trace back to one sample, sequenced in a study of memory CD4+ T cells and cytomegalovirus serostatus. Clones were read by immunoSEQ multiplex PCR, and TCRdb kept only the in-frame ones, dropping some. This sample has 56,000 or so clones, with 82% found just once. Single viable CD3+CD4+CD8-CD45RO+ cells were sorted as the memory CD4+ T cells. The sequenced material came from memory CD4+ T cells from blood. These receptors were taken from an adult in good health and CMV-seronegative.

This chain links TRBV4-1 with TRBJ2-7; D may be TRBD1 (5 bases). CDR1 and CDR2 (germline): MGHRA, YSYEKL. V was pared by 1 base and J by 7 bases, with 11 bases between. The CDR3 is 13 amino acids. The CDR3 region is CASSQGTQGEQYF. CDR3 DNA sequence: TGCGCCAGCAGCCAAGGGACCCAGGGAGAGCAGTACTTC.

The chain employs TRBV27 and TRBJ2-5; no firm D call. This CDR3 spans 13 amino acids. The ends were cut back, 7 bases at V and 5 bases at J, with 14 bases in the middle. CDR1 and CDR2 (germline): MNHEY, SMNVEV (reference sequence). The DNA for the CDR3 is TGTGCCAGCACCGACCGACGGCGGGAGACCCAGTACTTC. It yields the protein CASTDRRRETQYF.

The chain carries TRBV2 and TRBJ2-1; perhaps TRBD1 as D (5 bases). The CDR3 consists of 15 residues. The germline V and J ends were trimmed by 4 bases and 4 bases, with 14 bases remaining between them. Germline V gene lookup returns CDR1 SNHLY and CDR2 FYNNEI. Written as DNA, the CDR3 is TGTGCCAGCAGTGCAGGGAAGTTGCCTTACAATGAGCAGTTCTTC. This codes for CASSAGKLPYNEQFF.

J is TRBJ1-5 and V is TRBV27; 8 bases fit TRBD1. J gave up 7 bases and V 3 bases, and 11 bases lay outside the gene matches. CDR1 is MNHEY and CDR2 is SMNVEV in the germline V gene (reference sequence). This CDR3 contains 16 residues. CDR3 bases: TGTGCCAGCAGTTTTGTGGCAGGGGGCCGATGGCAGCCCCAGCATTTT. Its protein is CASSFVAGGRWQPQHF.

V usage is TRBV18 and J usage is TRBJ2-5; D may be TRBD2 (6 bases). The CDR3 totals 13 residues. Trimming cost V 6 bases and J 3 bases, with 11 bases left between them. The V gene's germline CDR1 is KGHSH and CDR2 LQKENI. The chain's CDR3 is CASSGTPKETQYF. CDR3 sequence (DNA): TGTGCCAGCTCGGGGACTCCAAAAGAGACCCAGTACTTC.

The sample holds one count of this clone. The chain employs TRBV5-1 and TRBJ2-5, with D possibly TRBD2 on 6 matching bases. Germline V CDR1 and CDR2: SGHRS, YFSETQ. The V gene lost 4 bases and the J gene lost 3 bases, with 13 bases spanning the gap. This CDR3 is 14 amino acids long. CDR3 amino acids: CASSPVGGKETQYF. Written as DNA, the CDR3 is TGCGCCAGCAGCCCCGTCGGGGGTAAAGAGACCCAGTACTTC.

The chain has TRBV27 and TRBJ1-6; 9 bases match TRBD1. The CDR3 spans 16 residues. Germline V gene data show CDR1 as MNHEY and CDR2 as SMNVEV (reference sequence). V lost 2 bases and J lost 9; bases outside the gene matches: 8. The CDR3 DNA follows: TGTGCCAGCAGTTTAACCGGGACAGGGAAGGGTTCACCCCTCCACTTT. Translated: CASSLTGTGKGSPLHF.

V gene TRBV7-2 combines with J gene TRBJ1-3; weak D call: TRBD1 (6 bases). Deletions cut 6 bases from V and 4 bases from J, with 13 bases between. Germline loops: CDR1 SGHTA, CDR2 FQGNSA. This CDR3 spans 14 amino acids. For the CDR3, the DNA is TGTGCCAGCAGAGGACAGCTCTCGGGAAACACCATATATTTT. This codes for CASRGQLSGNTIYF.

The J gene is TRBJ2-2, the V gene TRBV6-5; 7 bases align to TRBD1. The V gene's germline CDR1 is MNHEY and CDR2 SVGAGI. This CDR3 has 15 residues. The ends lost 7 bases at V and 1 base at J; junction bases unmatched: 6. The CDR3 sequence is CASNNRGLNTGELFF. CDR3 DNA sequence: TGTGCCAGCAATAATAGGGGGCTGAACACCGGGGAGCTGTTTTTT.

The CDR3 DNA reads as TGCAGTGCAGAAGAAGGGAATGAGCAGTTCTTC. It specifies CSAEEGNEQFF. The chain carries TRBV20-1 and TRBJ2-1; D is unresolved. Germline CDR1 reads DFQATT; CDR2 reads SNEGSKA (reference sequence). Trimming took 6 bases from V and 7 from J, leaving 10 bases between them. The CDR3 totals 11 residues.

CDR3 amino acids: CASSWGPEETQYF. CDR3 sequence (DNA): TGTGCCAGCAGCTGGGGGCCGGAAGAGACCCAGTACTTC. The chain carries TRBV9 and TRBJ2-5; D perhaps matches TRBD1 (6 bases). The V and J ends lost 4 bases and 3 bases respectively, with 10 bases between them. The CDR3 has 13 residues. Germline assignment: CDR1 SGDLS and CDR2 YYNGEE.

The chain recombines TRBV11-2 with TRBJ2-7, with 7 bases that match TRBD2. The CDR3 is 14 residues long. V gave up 1 base and J gave up 12 bases; unmatched junction bases: 12. Germline loops: CDR1 SGHAT, CDR2 FQNNGV. CDR3 protein: CASSLGNIAGGGYF. As DNA, the CDR3 is TGTGCCAGCAGCTTAGGGAATATCGCGGGCGGGGGGTACTTC.

The CDR3 region has the DNA TGTGCCAGCAGCTTAAACCCACCAGGGCCCTACGAGCAGTACTTC. Its protein is CASSLNPPGPYEQYF. The chain is built from TRBV7-9 and TRBJ2-7; a weak D match, TRBD1 (5 bases). The V gene lost 2 bases and the J gene lost 2 bases, with 13 bases spanning the gap. Germline V gene sequence: CDR1 SEHNR, CDR2 FQNEAQ (reference sequence). The CDR3 has 15 amino acids.

The rearrangement links TRBV25-1 to TRBJ2-2; D gene ambiguous. Germline CDR1 is MGHDK and CDR2 is SYGVNS. The CDR3 runs 14 residues. Trimming pared 7 bases from V and 6 bases from J, leaving 15 bases between. CDR3 loop: CASTPTWRSGELFF. For the CDR3, the DNA is TGTGCCAGCACCCCCACTTGGCGGTCCGGGGAGCTGTTTTTT. Variable domain in full (rest from reference TRBV25-1 and TRBJ2-2): EADIYQTPRYLVIGTGKKITLECSQTMGHDKMYWYQQDPGMELHLIHYSYGVNSTEKGDLSSESTVSRIRTEHFPLTLESARPSHTSQYLCASTPTWRSGELFFGEGSRLTVL.

The V call is TRBV6-1, the J call TRBJ2-7; D perhaps matches TRBD1 (5 bases). Germline values: CDR1 MNHNS, CDR2 SASEGT. V was shortened by 6 bases and J by 0 bases, with 12 bases between the two germline ends. The CDR3 runs to 14 residues. As DNA, the CDR3 is TGTGCCAGCAGGGACACGCTCTTCTCCTACGAGCAGTACTTC. This sequence encodes CASRDTLFSYEQYF.

This clone was counted once. This chain uses TRBV2 with TRBJ2-7; 10 bases are shared with TRBD1. V shed 0 bases, J shed 5 bases, and the junction held 10 bases outside the gene matches. The CDR3 contains 17 residues. Per the germline V gene, CDR1 is SNHLY and CDR2 is FYNNEI. CDR3 protein: CASSEAGYWDRGNEQYF. The CDR3 bases are TGTGCCAGCAGTGAAGCGGGGTATTGGGACAGGGGAAACGAGCAGTACTTC.

This clone occurred once. This rearrangement joins TRBV28 to TRBJ1-5; D remains ambiguous. The V end lost 3 bases, the J end lost 9 bases, and 15 bases lay between the germline ends. The germline gives CDR1 MDHEN, CDR2 SYDVKM. The CDR3 covers 14 residues. In DNA form, the CDR3 reads TGTGCCAGCAGTTTCCCCACCCCGATTCGGCCCCAGCATTTT. Its protein is CASSFPTPIRPQHF.

The V call is TRBV5-1, the J call TRBJ2-5; TRBD2 aligns across 9 bases. The CDR3 extends over 15 amino acids. Germline lookup yields CDR1 SGHRS and CDR2 YFSETQ. V trimming: 0 bases; J trimming: 4 bases; junction bases outside the gene matches: 4. The CDR3 sequence is CASSLGSSGVETQYF. CDR3 nucleotide sequence: TGCGCCAGCAGCTTGGGATCTAGCGGGGTAGAGACCCAGTACTTC.

This clone was counted a single time. This chain uses TRBV14 with TRBJ2-5; D not certain. Germline CDR1 SGHDN, CDR2 FVKESK. Deletions cut 4 bases from V and 1 base from J, with 16 bases between. The CDR3 consists of 16 residues. The CDR3 loop reads CASSPYSYQFQETQYF. Written as DNA, the CDR3 is TGTGCCAGCAGCCCCTACTCGTACCAATTCCAAGAGACCCAGTACTTC.

V usage is TRBV4-3 and J usage is TRBJ2-1; D may be TRBD1 (5 bases). The CDR3 has 14 amino acids. In germline, CDR1 is LGHNA, CDR2 YSLEER. Trimming took 3 bases from V and 8 from J, leaving 14 bases between them. For the CDR3, the DNA is TGCGCCAGCAGCCACGAAGGGGCCAGGGATGAGCAGTTCTTC. Amino acid sequence: CASSHEGARDEQFF.